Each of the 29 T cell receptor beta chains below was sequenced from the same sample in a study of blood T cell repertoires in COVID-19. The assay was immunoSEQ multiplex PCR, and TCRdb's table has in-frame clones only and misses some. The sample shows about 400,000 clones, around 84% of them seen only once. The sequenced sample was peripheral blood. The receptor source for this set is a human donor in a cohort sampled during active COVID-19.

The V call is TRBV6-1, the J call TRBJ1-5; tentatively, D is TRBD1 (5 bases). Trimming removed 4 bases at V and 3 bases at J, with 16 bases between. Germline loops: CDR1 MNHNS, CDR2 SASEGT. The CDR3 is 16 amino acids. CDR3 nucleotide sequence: TGTGCCAGCAGTGGCGAGAGCAGGGTTGACAATCAGCCCCAGCATTTT. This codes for CASSGESRVDNQPQHF.

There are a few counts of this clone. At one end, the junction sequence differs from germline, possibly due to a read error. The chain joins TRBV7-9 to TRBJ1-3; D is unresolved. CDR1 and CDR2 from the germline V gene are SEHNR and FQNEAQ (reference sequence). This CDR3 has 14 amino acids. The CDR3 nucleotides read TGTGCCAGCAGCTTTCGGACGGGTGATTCCTCCGGGGATTTT. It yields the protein CASSFRTGDSSGDF.

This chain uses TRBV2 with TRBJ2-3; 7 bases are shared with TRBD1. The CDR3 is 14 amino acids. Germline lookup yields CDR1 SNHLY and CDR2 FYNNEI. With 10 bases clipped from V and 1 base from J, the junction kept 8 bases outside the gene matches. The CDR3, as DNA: TGTGCCACCGCCCCGGGACAGCGCACAGATACGCAGTATTTT. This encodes CATAPGQRTDTQYF.

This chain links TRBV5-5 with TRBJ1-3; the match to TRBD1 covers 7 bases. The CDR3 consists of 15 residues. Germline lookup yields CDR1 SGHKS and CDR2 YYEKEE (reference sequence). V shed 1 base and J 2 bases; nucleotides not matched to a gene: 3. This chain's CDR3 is CASSLYRGTGNTIYF. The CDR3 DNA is TGTGCCAGCAGCTTGTACAGGGGAACTGGAAACACCATATATTTT. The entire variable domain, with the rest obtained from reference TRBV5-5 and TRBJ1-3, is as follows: DAGVTQSPTHLIKTRGQQVTLRCSPISGHKSVSWYQQVLGQGPQFIFQYYEKEERGRGNFPDRFSARQFPNYSSELNVNALLLGDSALYLCASSLYRGTGNTIYFGEGSWLTVV.

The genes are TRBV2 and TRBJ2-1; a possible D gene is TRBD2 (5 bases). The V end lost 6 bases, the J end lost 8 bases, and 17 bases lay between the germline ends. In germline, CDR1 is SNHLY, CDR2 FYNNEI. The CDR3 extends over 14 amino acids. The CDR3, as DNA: TGTGCCAGCAGCAAGCTTGAGGGCCAGGATGAGCAGTTCTTC. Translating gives CASSKLEGQDEQFF.

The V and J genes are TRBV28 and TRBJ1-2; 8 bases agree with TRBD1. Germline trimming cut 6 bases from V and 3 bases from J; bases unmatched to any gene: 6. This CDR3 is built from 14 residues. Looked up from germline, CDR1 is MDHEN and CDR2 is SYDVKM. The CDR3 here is CASSPGQVYYGYTF. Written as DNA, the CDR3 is TGTGCCAGCAGCCCGGGACAGGTTTACTATGGCTACACCTTC.

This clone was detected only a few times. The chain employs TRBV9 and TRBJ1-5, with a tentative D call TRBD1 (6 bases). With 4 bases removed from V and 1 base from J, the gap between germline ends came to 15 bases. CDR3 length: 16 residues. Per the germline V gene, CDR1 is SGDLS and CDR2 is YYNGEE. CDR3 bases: TGTGCCAGCAGCAAGAAACACAGGGAAAGCAATCAGCCCCAGCATTTT. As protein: CASSKKHRESNQPQHF.

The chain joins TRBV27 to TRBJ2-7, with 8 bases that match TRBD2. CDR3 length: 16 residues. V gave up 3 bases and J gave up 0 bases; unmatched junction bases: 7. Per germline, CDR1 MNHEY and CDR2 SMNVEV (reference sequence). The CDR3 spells CASSLSGRGASYEQYF. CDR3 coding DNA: TGTGCCAGCAGTTTGTCTGGGCGGGGGGCCTCCTACGAGCAGTACTTC.

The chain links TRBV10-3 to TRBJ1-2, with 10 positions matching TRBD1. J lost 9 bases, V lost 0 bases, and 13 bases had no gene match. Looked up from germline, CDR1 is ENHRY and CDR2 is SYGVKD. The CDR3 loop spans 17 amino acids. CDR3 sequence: CAISESHGTGDLKSYTF. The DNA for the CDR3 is TGTGCCATCAGTGAGTCTCACGGGACAGGGGACCTGAAGAGCTACACCTTC.

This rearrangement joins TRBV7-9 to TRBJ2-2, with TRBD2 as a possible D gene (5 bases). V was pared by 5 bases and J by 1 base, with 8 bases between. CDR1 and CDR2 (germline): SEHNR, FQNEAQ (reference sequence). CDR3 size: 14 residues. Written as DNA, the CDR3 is TGTGCCAGCAGCGAGGGCATGAACACCGGGGAGCTGTTTTTT. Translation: CASSEGMNTGELFF.

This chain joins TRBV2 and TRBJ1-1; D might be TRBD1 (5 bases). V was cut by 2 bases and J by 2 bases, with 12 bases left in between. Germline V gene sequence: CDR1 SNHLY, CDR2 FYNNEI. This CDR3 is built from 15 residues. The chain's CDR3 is CASSEREGPNTEAFF. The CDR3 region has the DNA TGTGCCAGCAGTGAAAGGGAGGGGCCCAACACTGAAGCTTTCTTT.

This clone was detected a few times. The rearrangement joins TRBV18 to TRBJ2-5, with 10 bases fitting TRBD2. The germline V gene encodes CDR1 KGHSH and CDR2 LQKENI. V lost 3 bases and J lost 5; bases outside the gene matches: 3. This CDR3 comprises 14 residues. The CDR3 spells CASSPASGSETQYF. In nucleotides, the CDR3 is TGTGCCAGCTCACCGGCTAGCGGGAGTGAGACCCAGTACTTC.

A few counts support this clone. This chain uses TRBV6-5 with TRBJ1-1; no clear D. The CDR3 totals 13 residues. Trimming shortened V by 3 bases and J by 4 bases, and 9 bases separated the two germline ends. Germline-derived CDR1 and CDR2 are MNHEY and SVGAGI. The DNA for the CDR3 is TGTGCCAGCAGTTATGCAGATGGCACTGAAGCTTTCTTT. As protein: CASSYADGTEAFF.

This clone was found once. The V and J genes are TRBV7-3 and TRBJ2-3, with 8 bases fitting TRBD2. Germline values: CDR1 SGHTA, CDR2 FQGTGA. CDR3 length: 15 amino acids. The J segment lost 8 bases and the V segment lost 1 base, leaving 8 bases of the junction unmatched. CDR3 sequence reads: CASSLSTSGGGTQYF. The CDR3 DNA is TGTGCCAGCAGCTTAAGTACTAGCGGAGGGGGTACGCAGTATTTT.

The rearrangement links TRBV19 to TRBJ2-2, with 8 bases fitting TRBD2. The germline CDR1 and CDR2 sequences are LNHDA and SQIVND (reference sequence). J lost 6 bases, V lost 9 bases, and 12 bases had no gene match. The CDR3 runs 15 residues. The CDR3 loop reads CASTPLAGRSGELFF. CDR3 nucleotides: TGTGCCAGCACCCCCCTAGCGGGCCGATCCGGGGAGCTGTTTTTT.

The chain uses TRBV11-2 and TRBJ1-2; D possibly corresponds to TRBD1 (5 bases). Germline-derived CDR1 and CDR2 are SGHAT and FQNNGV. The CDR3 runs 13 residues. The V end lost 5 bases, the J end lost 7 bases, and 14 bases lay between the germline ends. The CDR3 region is CASSPQGLGGYTF. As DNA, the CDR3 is TGTGCCAGCAGCCCTCAGGGATTGGGTGGCTACACCTTC.

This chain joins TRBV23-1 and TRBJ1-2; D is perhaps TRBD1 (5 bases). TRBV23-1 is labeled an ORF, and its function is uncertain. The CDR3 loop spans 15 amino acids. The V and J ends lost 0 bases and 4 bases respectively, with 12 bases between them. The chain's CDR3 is CASSQSSRASYGYTF. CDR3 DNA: TGCGCCAGCAGTCAATCTTCCAGGGCGAGCTATGGCTACACCTTC.

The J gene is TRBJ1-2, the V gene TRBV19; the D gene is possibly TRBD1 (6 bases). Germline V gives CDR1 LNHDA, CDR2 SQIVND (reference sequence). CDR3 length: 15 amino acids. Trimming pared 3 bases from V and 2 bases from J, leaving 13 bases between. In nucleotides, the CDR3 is TGTGCCAGTAGTATCCGGACAGCGAGCAACTATGGCTACACCTTC. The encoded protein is CASSIRTASNYGYTF.

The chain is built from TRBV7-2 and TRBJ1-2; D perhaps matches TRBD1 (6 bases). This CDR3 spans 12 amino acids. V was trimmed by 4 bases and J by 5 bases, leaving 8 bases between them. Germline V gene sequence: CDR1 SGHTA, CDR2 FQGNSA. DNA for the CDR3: TGTGCCAGCAGCTACAGGGAGTATGGCTACACCTTC. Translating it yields CASSYREYGYTF.

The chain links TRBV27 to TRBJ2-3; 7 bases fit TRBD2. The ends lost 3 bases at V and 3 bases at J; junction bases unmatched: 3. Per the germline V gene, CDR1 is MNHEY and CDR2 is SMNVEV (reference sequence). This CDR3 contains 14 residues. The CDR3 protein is CASSLARGTDTQYF. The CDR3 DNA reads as TGTGCCAGCAGTTTGGCGCGGGGGACAGATACGCAGTATTTT.

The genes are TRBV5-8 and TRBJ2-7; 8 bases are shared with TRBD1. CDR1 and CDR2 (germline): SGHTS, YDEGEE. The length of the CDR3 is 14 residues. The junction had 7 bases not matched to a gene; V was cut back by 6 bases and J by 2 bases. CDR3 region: CASTLDRGTYEQYF. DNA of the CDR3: TGTGCCAGCACCCTTGACAGGGGAACCTACGAGCAGTACTTC.

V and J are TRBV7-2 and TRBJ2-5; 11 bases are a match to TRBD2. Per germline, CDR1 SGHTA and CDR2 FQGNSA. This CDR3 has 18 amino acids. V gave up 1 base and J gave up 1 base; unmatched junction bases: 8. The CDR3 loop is CASSLDFRLAGFQETQYF. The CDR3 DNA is TGTGCCAGCAGCTTAGACTTCCGACTAGCGGGATTCCAAGAGACCCAGTACTTC. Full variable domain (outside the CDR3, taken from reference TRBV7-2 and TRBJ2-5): GAGVSQSPSNKVTEKGKDVELRCDPISGHTALYWYRQSLGQGLEFLIYFQGNSAPDKSGLPSDRFSAERTGGSVSTLTIQRTQQEDSAVYLCASSLDFRLAGFQETQYFGPGTRLLVL.

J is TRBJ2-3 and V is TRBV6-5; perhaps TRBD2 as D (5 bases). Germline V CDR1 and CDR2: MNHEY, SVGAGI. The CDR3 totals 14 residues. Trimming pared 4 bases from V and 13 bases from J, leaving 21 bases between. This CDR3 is CASSSGWGLGGEYF. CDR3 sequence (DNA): TGTGCCAGCAGTTCGGGATGGGGTTTGGGCGGAGAGTATTTT.

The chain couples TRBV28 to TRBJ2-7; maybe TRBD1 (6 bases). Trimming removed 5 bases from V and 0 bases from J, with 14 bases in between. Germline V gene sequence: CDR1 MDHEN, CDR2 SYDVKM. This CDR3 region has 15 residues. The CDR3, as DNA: TGTGCCAGCAGTGTTTACAGGGCCCTCTCCTACGAGCAGTACTTC. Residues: CASSVYRALSYEQYF.

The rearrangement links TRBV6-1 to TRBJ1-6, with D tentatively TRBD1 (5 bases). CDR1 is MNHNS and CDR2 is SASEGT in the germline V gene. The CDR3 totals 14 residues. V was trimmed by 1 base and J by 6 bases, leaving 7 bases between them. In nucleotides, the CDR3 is TGTGCCAGCAGTGAAGAGGGGATTAATTCACCCCTCCACTTT. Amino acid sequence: CASSEEGINSPLHF.

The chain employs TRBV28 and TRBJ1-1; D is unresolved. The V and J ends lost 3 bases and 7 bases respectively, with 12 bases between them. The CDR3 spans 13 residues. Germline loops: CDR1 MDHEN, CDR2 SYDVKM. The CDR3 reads CASSFSGRYEAFF. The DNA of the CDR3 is TGTGCCAGCAGTTTCTCCGGTCGCTATGAAGCTTTCTTT.

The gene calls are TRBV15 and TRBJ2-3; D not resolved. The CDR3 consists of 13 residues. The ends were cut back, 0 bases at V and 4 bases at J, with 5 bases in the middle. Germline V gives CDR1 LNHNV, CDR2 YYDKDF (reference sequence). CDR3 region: CATSRDHPDTQYF. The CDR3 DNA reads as TGTGCCACCAGCAGAGATCATCCAGATACGCAGTATTTT.

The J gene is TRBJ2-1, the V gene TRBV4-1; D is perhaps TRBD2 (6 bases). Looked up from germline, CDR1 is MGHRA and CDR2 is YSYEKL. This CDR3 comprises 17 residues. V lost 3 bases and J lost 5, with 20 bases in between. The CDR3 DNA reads TGCGCCAGCAGCCATGTTAGATCTATACGCGGGGACAATGAGCAGTTCTTC. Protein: CASSHVRSIRGDNEQFF.

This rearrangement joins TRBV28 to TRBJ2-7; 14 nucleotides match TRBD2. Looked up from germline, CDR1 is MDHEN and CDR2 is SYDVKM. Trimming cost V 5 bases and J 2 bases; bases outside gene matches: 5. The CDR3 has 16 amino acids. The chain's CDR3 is CASSPSTSGRAYEQYF. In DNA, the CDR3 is TGTGCCAGCAGTCCGTCGACTAGCGGGAGGGCCTACGAGCAGTACTTC.